These T cell receptor beta chains were read from a single sample in a study of blood T cell repertoires in COVID-19. TCRdb's copy holds only in-frame clones and misses some; the assay was immunoSEQ multiplex PCR. The sample yields 200,000 or so clones, around nine tenths seen once. Material: peripheral blood. The receptors here all came from a man between 65 and 80 years old with active or convalescent COVID-19. Both conserved end residues are part of each CDR3. The D gene is left open where the match is weak. Some rows mark clone size as missing; the rest say once, few, many or name a class of expanded clone.

length: 11
size: -
V: TRBV30
J: TRBJ1-6
D: -
DNA: TGTGCCTGGGCCTTTAATTCACCCCTCCACTTT
CDR3: CAWAFNSPLHF

length: 15
size: -
V: TRBV7-2
J: TRBJ1-1
D: -
DNA: TGTGCCAGCAGCCATAATGGAGTGAGGGATACTGAAGCTTTCTTT
CDR3: CASSHNGVRDTEAFF

length: 17
size: few
V: TRBV7-2
J: TRBJ1-3
D: -
DNA: TGTGCCAGCAGCTCCGCCCCAGGGCCTGGATCTGGAAACACCATATATTTT
CDR3: CASSSAPGPGSGNTIYF

length: 11
size: -
V: TRBV11-2
J: TRBJ2-2
D: -
DNA: TGTGCCAGACAGGGTTTCGGGGAGCTGTTTTTT
CDR3: CARQGFGELFF

length: 15
size: -
V: TRBV27
J: TRBJ1-5
D: -
DNA: TGTGCCAGCAGGCCATGGGGGGGCGCAGGTCAGCCCCAGCATTTT
CDR3: CASRPWGGAGQPQHF

length: 17
size: -
V: TRBV4-1
J: TRBJ1-6
D: -
DNA: TGCGCCAGCAGCCAAGGGTCGCGGGGGGGATTGAATTCACCCCTCCACTTT
CDR3: CASSQGSRGGLNSPLHF

length: 16
size: -
V: TRBV5-1
J: TRBJ2-2
D: TRBD1
DNA: TGCGCCAGCCACCCCCCCCCAAGGACAGGGACCGGGGAGCTGTTTTTT
CDR3: CASHPPPRTGTGELFF

length: 16
size: -
V: TRBV10-1
J: TRBJ2-3
D: -
DNA: TGCGCCAGCAGTGGGGTAAGGGGCGCGAAACCAGATACGCAGTATTTT
CDR3: CASSGVRGAKPDTQYF

length: 11
size: -
V: TRBV20-1
J: TRBJ2-7
D: -
DNA: TGCAGTGCGCAGGAGGACTACGAGCAGTACTTC
CDR3: CSAQEDYEQYF

length: 15
size: -
V: TRBV7-2
J: TRBJ2-2
D: TRBD2
DNA: TGTGCCAGCAGCCCAGCAGCGGGAGGGACAGGGGAGCTGTTTTTT
CDR3: CASSPAAGGTGELFF

length: 15
size: -
V: TRBV30
J: TRBJ1-4
D: -
DNA: TGTGCCTGGAGTGTACTCGGGGGAAATCGGGAAAAACTGTTTTTT
CDR3: CAWSVLGGNREKLFF

length: 14
size: -
V: TRBV2
J: TRBJ2-7
D: TRBD1
DNA: TGTGCCAGCAGTCCGGACAGGGGCACCTACGAGCAGTACTTC
CDR3: CASSPDRGTYEQYF

length: 15
size: few
V: TRBV2
J: TRBJ2-4
D: TRBD1
DNA: TGTGCCAGCACCGGGACAGGGAGAGCCAAAAACATTCAGTACTTC
CDR3: CASTGTGRAKNIQYF

length: 16
size: -
V: TRBV28
J: TRBJ2-5
D: TRBD2
DNA: TGTGCCAGCAGTTTGCTAGCGGGGGGGCTTGGGGAGACCCAGTACTTC
CDR3: CASSLLAGGLGETQYF

length: 15
size: -
V: TRBV5-1
J: TRBJ1-2
D: -
DNA: TGCGCCAGCAGCTGGAGCGCTGGGGAGGACTATGGCTACACCTTC
CDR3: CASSWSAGEDYGYTF

length: 12
size: -
V: TRBV7-9
J: TRBJ1-2
D: -
DNA: TGTGCCAGCAGCATCCAGGTGCGAGGCTACACCTTC
CDR3: CASSIQVRGYTF

length: 13
size: -
V: TRBV28
J: TRBJ2-3
D: TRBD2
DNA: TGTGCCAGCAGTTTGGGGAGGGCAGATACGCAGTATTTT
CDR3: CASSLGRADTQYF

length: 16
size: once
V: TRBV5-4
J: TRBJ1-1
D: -
DNA: TGTGCCAGCAGCTCGACTCAATCCGGTATGAACACTGAAGCTTTCTTT
CDR3: CASSSTQSGMNTEAFF

length: 13
size: -
V: TRBV24-1
J: TRBJ2-5
D: -
DNA: TGTGCCACCTCCCCCAAGGGAGGAGAGACCCAGTACTTC
CDR3: CATSPKGGETQYF

length: 15
size: -
V: TRBV18
J: TRBJ1-1
D: -
DNA: TGTGCCAGCTCACCAGCGAAGCCCATGAACACTGAAGCTTTCTTT
CDR3: CASSPAKPMNTEAFF

length: 14
size: -
V: TRBV7-8
J: TRBJ1-6
D: TRBD1
DNA: TGTGCCAGCAGCTTTGACAGGGGCAATTCACCCCTCCACTTT
CDR3: CASSFDRGNSPLHF

length: 16
size: -
V: TRBV18
J: TRBJ2-4
D: TRBD2
DNA: TGTGCCAGCTCCCCAATGGATAGCGGGAGCGGGAACATTCAGTACTTC
CDR3: CASSPMDSGSGNIQYF

length: 15
size: -
V: TRBV9
J: TRBJ2-1
D: -
DNA: TGTGCCAGCAGCGCAGTTGGGAGCCCCTCCAATGAGCAGTTCTTC
CDR3: CASSAVGSPSNEQFF

length: 12
size: -
V: TRBV19
J: TRBJ1-3
D: -
DNA: TGTGCCAGTAGCGAGGCTGGAAACACCATATATTTT
CDR3: CASSEAGNTIYF

length: 11
size: -
V: TRBV29-1
J: TRBJ1-1
D: -
DNA: TGCAGCGGGCTCAGGAACACTGAAGCTTTCTTT
CDR3: CSGLRNTEAFF

length: 14
size: once
V: TRBV2
J: TRBJ2-7
D: -
DNA: TGTGCCAGCAGTGCGCACGGGACTCCTTACGAGCAGTACTTC
CDR3: CASSAHGTPYEQYF

length: 15
size: -
V: TRBV4-3
J: TRBJ2-7
D: TRBD2
DNA: TGCGCCAGCAGCCAAGGGTCTAGCGGGAGAAATGAGCAGTACTTC
CDR3: CASSQGSSGRNEQYF

length: 14
size: -
V: TRBV30
J: TRBJ1-1
D: -
DNA: TGTGCCTGGAGTCATAGTTTGGCGGGCGCTGAAGCTTTCTTT
CDR3: CAWSHSLAGAEAFF

length: 15
size: -
V: TRBV5-6
J: TRBJ1-4
D: TRBD1
DNA: TGTGCCAGCAGCTTGTCAGGACAGGCGAATGAAAAACTGTTTTTT
CDR3: CASSLSGQANEKLFF

length: 16
size: once
V: TRBV7-2
J: TRBJ1-1
D: TRBD1
DNA: TGTGCCAGCAGCTTAGGTACCGGGACAGCGAACACTGAAGCTTTCTTT
CDR3: CASSLGTGTANTEAFF

length: 17
size: -
V: TRBV20-1
J: TRBJ2-1
D: TRBD2
DNA: TGCAGTGCTAGTCGAAGCGGGGGGGCCAGGGTCTACAATGAGCAGTTCTTC
CDR3: CSASRSGGARVYNEQFF

length: 13
size: -
V: TRBV5-1
J: TRBJ1-2
D: -
DNA: TGCGCCAGCAGCCCGGCCGGGGATTATGGCTACACCTTC
CDR3: CASSPAGDYGYTF

length: 12
size: -
V: TRBV6-2/TRBV6-3
J: TRBJ2-7
D: -
DNA: TGTGCCAGCAGCCACTTCTCCTACGAGCAGTACTTC
CDR3: CASSHFSYEQYF

length: 16
size: -
V: TRBV9
J: TRBJ2-5
D: TRBD2
DNA: TGTGCCAGCAGCTCCGGACTAGCGGTCTCTCAAGAGACCCAGTACTTC
CDR3: CASSSGLAVSQETQYF

length: 13
size: -
V: TRBV28
J: TRBJ1-5
D: TRBD1
DNA: TGTGCCAGCCGCGGCCAGGGGGATCAGCCCCAGCATTTT
CDR3: CASRGQGDQPQHF

length: 16
size: once
V: TRBV27
J: TRBJ2-7
D: -
DNA: TGTGCCAGCAGTTCTACCCTTGTAGCTCCCCGGTACGAGCAGTACTTC
CDR3: CASSSTLVAPRYEQYF

length: 16
size: -
V: TRBV28
J: TRBJ1-5
D: -
DNA: TGTGCCAGCAGTTTATTGGGGGGAGGGGGGAATCAGCCCCAGCATTTT
CDR3: CASSLLGGGGNQPQHF

length: 16
size: -
V: TRBV5-1
J: TRBJ1-4
D: TRBD1
DNA: TGCGCCAGCAGCTTAACTACAGGGGCGAGTAATGAAAAACTGTTTTTT
CDR3: CASSLTTGASNEKLFF

length: 14
size: -
V: TRBV19
J: TRBJ1-1
D: -
DNA: TGTGCCAGTAGTATCAGGGGCGCGAACACTGAAGCTTTCTTT
CDR3: CASSIRGANTEAFF

length: 12
size: -
V: TRBV18
J: TRBJ1-1
D: -
DNA: TGTGCCAGCTCACCACAGGGGACTGAAGCTTTCTTT
CDR3: CASSPQGTEAFF

length: 16
size: -
V: TRBV4-3
J: TRBJ2-2
D: -
DNA: TGCGCCAGCAGCCATAACCTGATCATGGGCCCCGGGGAGCTGTTTTTT
CDR3: CASSHNLIMGPGELFF

length: 18
size: -
V: TRBV3-1/TRBV3-2
J: TRBJ1-4
D: TRBD1
DNA: TGTGCCAGCAGTCCGGAAACAGGGGACGCCAGATTAAATGAAAAACTGTTTTTT
CDR3: CASSPETGDARLNEKLFF

length: 15
size: once
V: TRBV30
J: TRBJ2-6
D: -
DNA: TGTGCCTGGAGAACGGGGTCCTCTGGGGCCAACGTCCTGACTTTC
CDR3: CAWRTGSSGANVLTF

length: 16
size: once
V: TRBV21-1
J: TRBJ2-5
D: -
DNA: TGTGCCAGCAGCGCCCCCGGGACAGGGGGCTTTAAGACCCAGTACTTC
CDR3: CASSAPGTGGFKTQYF

length: 13
size: -
V: TRBV10-1
J: TRBJ2-2
D: -
DNA: TGCGCCAGCAGTGAACAGAACACCGGGGAGCTGTTTTTT
CDR3: CASSEQNTGELFF